These 21 T cell receptor beta chains came from one sample sequenced in a study of blood T cells in healthy people across ages. It was with a sample-barcoded 5' primer and a J-beta primer mix that a second PCR of roughly 6 to 12 cycles was run. TCRdb re-called the 5' RACE reads through MiXCR, storing one row per CDR3 protein. The sample lists about 900,000 distinct CDR3 sequences; 45% to 50% were seen once. Sequencing was performed on blood. The receptors were sampled from a man aged 30 to 39 in good health.

About this clonotype itself: At one end, the junction sequence differs from germline, possibly due to a read error. The chain is built from TRBV7-7 and TRBJ2-1; TRBD1 aligns across 9 bases. Germline V CDR1 and CDR2: SSHAT, FNYEAQ (reference sequence). The CDR3 length is 19 residues. The CDR3 DNA sequence: TGTGCTAGCAGCTTAGTGTCTGGGACAGGGAGGATATCCTACAATGAGCAGTTCTTC. It codes for CASSLVSGTGRISYNEQFF.

The chain joins TRBV12-3 or TRBV12-4 to TRBJ1-6; 7 bases align to TRBD1. This CDR3 region has 16 residues. V shed 7 bases, J shed 0 bases, and the junction held 6 bases outside the gene matches. CDR3 in amino acids: CASKKNRGSYNSPLHF. CDR3 in DNA: TGTGCCAGCAAAAAGAACAGGGGCTCCTATAATTCACCCCTCCACTTT.

V is TRBV28 and J is TRBJ2-7; 12 bases match TRBD2. The V gene end was trimmed by 6 bases and the J gene end by 0 bases; junction bases not matched to a gene: 9. This CDR3 region has 17 residues. Germline CDR1 and CDR2: MDHEN and SYDVKM. CDR3 DNA: TGTGCCAGCAGAGAGACTAGCGGGGGCCGTAGCTCCTACGAGCAGTACTTC. This encodes CASRETSGGRSSYEQYF.

J is TRBJ2-7 and V is TRBV12-3 or TRBV12-4, with 10 bases that match TRBD1. CDR3 length: 13 amino acids. The J segment lost 9 bases and the V segment lost 5 bases, leaving 7 bases of the junction unmatched. CDR3 loop: CASSPGQGLVQYF. DNA of the CDR3: TGTGCCAGCAGTCCGGGACAGGGGTTGGTGCAGTACTTC.

The chain has TRBV4-1 and TRBJ1-1, with D unresolved. Germline V CDR1 and CDR2: MGHRA, YSYEKL. Trimming shortened V by 3 bases and J by 4 bases, and 15 bases separated the two germline ends. The CDR3 has 15 residues. This CDR3 reads CASSHGKASGTEAFF. The CDR3 DNA is TGCGCCAGCAGCCACGGGAAGGCTTCGGGCACTGAAGCTTTCTTT.

This clonotype was seen just once. This chain links TRBV11-3 with TRBJ2-1; D remains unclear. V was clipped by 5 bases and J by 5 bases, with 13 bases between them. This CDR3 is 14 amino acids long. CDR1 and CDR2 from the germline V gene are SGHNT and YENEEA. CDR3 sequence (DNA): TGTGCCAGCAGCCAAGAACGGGCTGACAATGAGCAGTTCTTC. Its translation is CASSQERADNEQFF.

There are a few counts of this clonotype. The chain joins TRBV28 to TRBJ2-5; a weak D match, TRBD2 (5 bases). Trimming removed 3 bases at V and 11 bases at J, with 19 bases between. The CDR3 is 14 residues long. Germline CDR1 and CDR2: MDHEN and SYDVKM. The CDR3 here is CASSLIEGTEEQYF. CDR3 DNA sequence: TGTGCCAGCAGTTTGATCGAGGGCACGGAAGAGCAGTACTTC.

At least ten counts were recorded for this clonotype. The chain is built from TRBV7-2 and TRBJ2-3; no clear D gene. CDR3 size: 15 residues. The V and J ends lost 0 bases and 0 bases respectively, with 7 bases between them. The V gene's germline CDR1 is SGHTA and CDR2 FQGNSA. The CDR3 nucleotides read TGTGCCAGCAGCTTAGCCGGCCTAAGCACAGATACGCAGTATTTT. Translating it yields CASSLAGLSTDTQYF.

This clonotype has a handful of counts. V usage is TRBV29-1 and J usage is TRBJ1-2; perhaps TRBD1 as D (5 bases). The V gene lost 5 bases and the J gene lost 11 bases, with 12 bases spanning the gap. The CDR3 totals 10 residues. The germline CDR1 and CDR2 sequences are SQVTM and ANQGSEA. The CDR3 reads CSVRQLGYTF. In nucleotides, the CDR3 is TGCAGCGTTAGACAGCTTGGGTACACCTTC.

The chain combines TRBV4-3 with TRBJ2-5; TRBD2 is a possible D gene (5 bases). Trimming left V 3 bases short and J 0 bases short, with 14 bases between. The length of the CDR3 is 16 residues. Looked up from germline, CDR1 is LGHNA and CDR2 is YSLEER. The CDR3 nucleotides read TGCGCCAGCAGCCACTCCTACCCGGGAAACCAAGAGACCCAGTACTTC. Translated, it gives CASSHSYPGNQETQYF.

In its sample, this clonotype was seen a few times. V usage is TRBV7-2 and J usage is TRBJ2-7, with 9 bases that match TRBD2. Per germline, CDR1 SGHTA and CDR2 FQGNSA. The trim removed 1 base at V and 0 bases at J, leaving 10 bases unmatched. The CDR3 is made up of 18 amino acids. This CDR3 is CASSLGGFAGGSSYEQYF. CDR3 in DNA: TGTGCCAGCAGCTTAGGGGGGTTTGCGGGAGGGAGCTCCTACGAGCAGTACTTC.

In this sample, this clonotype turned up a few times. J is TRBJ1-4 and V is TRBV4-2, with D hard to call. The V end lost 4 bases, the J end lost 7 bases, and 13 bases lay between the germline ends. From germline, CDR1 is LGHNA and CDR2 YNFKEQ. The CDR3 has 14 residues. DNA for the CDR3: TGTGCCAGCAGCCTAGAGCTCTCGAGTGAAAAACTGTTTTTT. As protein: CASSLELSSEKLFF.

This clonotype showed up just a few times. This chain connects TRBV7-9 to TRBJ2-1; TRBD2 is a possible D gene (5 bases). The V gene's germline CDR1 is SEHNR and CDR2 FQNEAQ (reference sequence). The CDR3 covers 17 residues. V was pared by 3 bases and J by 6 bases, with 21 bases between. CDR3 sequence: CASSFLIGGQAGNEQFF. CDR3 nucleotide sequence: TGTGCCAGCAGCTTTCTTATCGGAGGTCAGGCCGGCAATGAGCAGTTCTTC.

The V and J genes are TRBV7-2 and TRBJ2-5; either TRBD1 or TRBD2 may fit D (5 bases each). There are 15 residues in the CDR3. Germline V CDR1 and CDR2: SGHTA, FQGNSA. The ends were cut back, 5 bases at V and 2 bases at J, with 15 bases in the middle. In nucleotides, the CDR3 is TGTGCCAGCAGCCTAACCTTCAGGGAGCAAGAGACCCAGTACTTC. Encoded protein: CASSLTFREQETQYF.

V is TRBV5-1 and J is TRBJ2-7; unclear D gene. CDR3 length equals 15 residues. From germline, CDR1 is SGHRS and CDR2 YFSETQ. Trimming took off 0 bases at V and 2 bases at J, with 12 bases between the two ends. CDR3: CASSLGTDNTYEQYF. The CDR3 nucleotides read TGCGCCAGCAGCTTGGGGACGGATAATACCTACGAGCAGTACTTC.

This clonotype was observed a few times. The chain joins TRBV21-1 to TRBJ2-5. TRBV21-1 is a listed pseudogene. This CDR3 comprises 14 residues. CDR3 loop: CASSKGVAKETQYF. Written as DNA, the CDR3 is TGTGCCAGCAGCAAAGGTGTGGCCAAAGAGACCCAGTACTTC.

The sample holds a few counts of this clonotype. The chain is built from TRBV4-3 and TRBJ1-1; 9 positions agree with TRBD1. V was clipped by 1 base and J by 3 bases; unmatched bases: 3. The CDR3 length is 15 residues. Germline CDR1 and CDR2: LGHNA and YSLEER. CDR3 nucleotide sequence: TGCGCCAGCAGCCAAGTCGACAGGGGGTACACTGAAGCTTTCTTT. It codes for CASSQVDRGYTEAFF.

V usage is TRBV29-1 and J usage is TRBJ2-2; 10 bases fit TRBD2. The V gene end was trimmed by 6 bases and the J gene end by 6 bases; junction bases not matched to a gene: 4. The CDR3 sequence is 13 residues long. From germline, CDR1 is SQVTM and CDR2 ANQGSEA. CDR3 in DNA: TGCAGCGTCGTTCTAGCGGGGGCCGGGGAGCTGTTTTTT. Translated: CSVVLAGAGELFF.

The rearrangement uses TRBV21-1 and TRBJ1-6. TRBV21-1 is given as a pseudogene. The CDR3 is 12 residues long. The CDR3 DNA sequence: TGTGCCAGCAGCAAAGTGGGGTCACCCCTCCACTTT. It translates to CASSKVGSPLHF.

The gene calls are TRBV6-6 and TRBJ2-7; 7 nucleotides agree with TRBD1. CDR3 length: 15 residues. Trimming removed 5 bases from V and 0 bases from J; junction bases left unmatched: 7. CDR1 is MNHNY and CDR2 is SVGAGI in the germline V gene (reference sequence). CDR3 amino acids: CASSETGQRSYEQYF. The CDR3 DNA is TGTGCCAGCAGTGAGACGGGACAGCGCTCCTACGAGCAGTACTTC.

The chain couples TRBV6-6 to TRBJ2-7; D ambiguous. There are 14 residues in the CDR3. CDR1 and CDR2 from the germline V gene are MNHNY and SVGAGI (reference sequence). Trimming removed 0 bases from V and 3 bases from J, with 9 bases in between. The CDR3 loop reads CASSYSKGNYEQYF. As DNA, the CDR3 is TGTGCCAGCAGTTACTCGAAAGGGAACTACGAGCAGTACTTC.